This TCR beta chain was documented in a study of blood T cell repertoires in COVID-19. The wider study: Samples of COVID-19 (acute and convalescent) were obtained from the United States, Italy and Spain. Sample material is recorded as cDNA or gDNA derived from T cells, B-cell-depleted T cells, or PBMCs.

Germline CDR1 is MDHEN and CDR2 is SYDVKM. CDR3 length: 13 residues. V lost 6 bases to trimming and J lost 8 bases, with 16 bases between them. Authors' processing steps: By means of reference gene primer amplification, nucleated cell counts were estimated. The table came from immunoSEQ multiplex PCR; TCRdb's copy has only in-frame clones and leaves some out. For V, J and clone size, that table is used; D and trimming come from the DNA. The data contain 180,000 or so clones, around 86% of them singletons. The source material was peripheral blood. This clonotype originated in a man aged 70 or older with acute or convalescent COVID-19. The rearrangement joins TRBV28 to TRBJ1-2, with D perhaps TRBD1 (6 bases). CDR3 residues: CASRHPGGPGYTF. As DNA, the CDR3 is TGTGCCAGCAGGCACCCGGGGGGCCCGGGCTACACCTTC.